These T cell receptor beta chains were read from a single sample in a study of blood T cells in healthy people across ages. TCRdb passed the 5' RACE reads through MiXCR, listing each CDR3 protein once. This sample has 850,000 to 1,300,000 distinct CDR3 sequences, with less than 50% found just once. Specimen: blood. Receptor source: a woman aged 55-70 years in good health. Each CDR3 is given with its conserved first and last residue. A D gene is named only where the DNA matches it firmly. A row's size may be missing; if present it is once, few, many or a size class.

v_call	j_call	clone_size	d_call	cdr3_nt	cdr3_aa
TRBV5-1	TRBJ1-2	many	-	TGTGCCAGCAGTCCCGACAGCTATGGCTACACCTTC	CASSPDSYGYTF
TRBV19	TRBJ1-1	-	-	TGTGCCAGTATGGCCCTTGGGGGCACTGAAGCTTTCTTT	CASMALGGTEAFF
TRBV5-1	TRBJ2-1	few	TRBD1	TGCGCCAGCAGCCTCCGGGACAGGGCGATCAATGAGCAGTTCTTC	CASSLRDRAINEQFF
TRBV20-1	TRBJ2-1	-	-	TGCAGTGCTACAAGACAGGCCCTTGAGCAGTTCTTC	CSATRQALEQFF
TRBV6-2/TRBV6-3	TRBJ2-7	-	-	TGTGCCTGCAAACGGAGCTACGAGCAGTACTTC	CACKRSYEQYF
TRBV6-1	TRBJ1-1	-	TRBD1	TGTGCCAGCAGGAGGGGACAGGGAGGTAGGGGGAACACTGAAGCTTTCTTT	CASRRGQGGRGNTEAFF
TRBV6-4	TRBJ2-2	-	-	TGTGCCAGCAAGGCAGGGGCGCTCACCGGGGAGCTGTTTTTT	CASKAGALTGELFF
TRBV2	TRBJ2-5	many	TRBD2	TGTGCCAGCAGTAATCCCGGACTAGCGGGACCAGAGACCCAGTACTTC	CASSNPGLAGPETQYF
TRBV6-1	TRBJ1-2	-	-	TGTGCCAGCAGTGAAGGAAGGGCCTATGGCTACACCTTC	CASSEGRAYGYTF
TRBV18	TRBJ2-3	-	-	TGTGCCAACTCACCACTCCATGGGAGTGTCTCAGATACGCAGTATTTT	CANSPLHGSVSDTQYF
TRBV6-5	TRBJ2-3	few	-	TGTGCCAGCAGTTACTCGATCCCCGGAGGCTTGGGGACAGATACGCAGTATTTT	CASSYSIPGGLGTDTQYF
TRBV6-6	TRBJ1-5	-	-	TGTGCCAGCAGTTCGGGGGCCAGTCAACTCAAGCCCCAGCATTTT	CASSSGASQLKPQHF
TRBV5-1	TRBJ2-1	few	TRBD2	TGCGCCAGCAGCTCCTTAGCGGGAGCGGGCTACAATGAGCAGTTCTTC	CASSSLAGAGYNEQFF
TRBV6-2/TRBV6-3	TRBJ2-7	few	-	TGTGCCAGCAGTTCACAGGGAGCAAACTCCTACGAGCAGTACTTC	CASSSQGANSYEQYF
TRBV3-1	TRBJ2-5	few	TRBD2	TGTGCCAGCAGCCACTTGGGACTAGCGGGAGCAGAGACCCAGTACTTC	CASSHLGLAGAETQYF
TRBV2	TRBJ1-5	few	-	TGTGCCAGCAGTGAACCCGTGAAGCCCCAGCATTTT	CASSEPVKPQHF
TRBV27	TRBJ2-7	-	TRBD1	TGTGCCAGCAGTATATTGGGACAGGGGATCTACGAGCAGTACTTC	CASSILGQGIYEQYF
TRBV30	TRBJ2-1	-	-	TGTGCCTGGAGTCCCCGGGTAGGGGGAGAGCAGTTCTTC	CAWSPRVGGEQFF
TRBV12-3/TRBV12-4	TRBJ1-1	-	TRBD1	TGTGCCAGCAGTGATCCGGACAGGTGGAACACTGAAGCTTTCTTT	CASSDPDRWNTEAFF
TRBV7-9	TRBJ1-2	few	TRBD1	TGTGCCAGCAGCCCGGGGACAGGGATCCGCTATGGCTACACCTTC	CASSPGTGIRYGYTF
TRBV6-5	TRBJ2-5	many	-	TGTGCCAGCAGTTACGGCGGGAATGTCGAAGAGACCCAGTACTTC	CASSYGGNVEETQYF
TRBV4-1	TRBJ1-2	-	TRBD1	TGCGCCAGCAGCCAACAGACACAGGGGGCGACCTATGGCTACACCTTC	CASSQQTQGATYGYTF
TRBV11-2	TRBJ2-2	-	TRBD2	TGTGCCAGCAGCCTGACTAGCGGGAAAGGCACCGGGGAGCTGTTTTTT	CASSLTSGKGTGELFF
TRBV5-1	TRBJ1-2	few	TRBD1	TGCGCCAGCAGCTTACAGGGGAGTGATGGCTACACCTTC	CASSLQGSDGYTF
TRBV24-1	TRBJ2-3	-	-	TGTGCCACCAGTGATCCCCTAAAAGGGGACGACGCAGATACGCAGTATTTT	CATSDPLKGDDADTQYF
TRBV9	TRBJ2-1	-	TRBD1	TGTGCCAGCAGCGTAGACGGGACAGGCTCCTACAATGAGCAGTTCTTC	CASSVDGTGSYNEQFF
TRBV20-1	TRBJ2-1	few	TRBD2	TGCAGTGCTAGAGGACTAGCGAGTTCCTACAATGAGCAGTTCTTC	CSARGLASSYNEQFF
TRBV6-5	TRBJ2-7	-	-	TGTGCCAGCAGTGAAGGGGCGGGAATGTACGAGCAGTACTTC	CASSEGAGMYEQYF
TRBV27	TRBJ2-5	-	TRBD2	TGTGCCAGCAGTCAAACTAGCGGGAGCTACACCGAGACCCAGTACTTC	CASSQTSGSYTETQYF
TRBV20-1	TRBJ2-3	few	-	TGCAGTGCAGAACAGGGAGATACGCAGTATTTT	CSAEQGDTQYF
TRBV4-1	TRBJ2-1	few	-	TGCGCCAGCAGCCAGATCCTTGGGAATGAGCAGTTCTTC	CASSQILGNEQFF
TRBV20-1	TRBJ2-7	once	-	TGCAGTGCTAGAGTGGTATCCTCCTACGAGCAGTACTTC	CSARVVSSYEQYF
TRBV27	TRBJ2-3	once	-	TGTGCCAGCCGGAGGTGGGGCACAGATACGCAGTATTTT	CASRRWGTDTQYF
TRBV20-1	TRBJ2-1	once	-	TGCAGTGCTGTCTCAGGGCAGAGCTCCTACAATGAGCAGTTCTTC	CSAVSGQSSYNEQFF
TRBV29-1	TRBJ2-1	-	TRBD2	TGCAGCGTACAAGCGGGGGGGCAGTTCTTC	CSVQAGGQFF
TRBV27	TRBJ2-3	once	TRBD2	TGTGCCAGCAGTCTGACTAGCGGGAGGTTTACAGATACGCAGTATTTT	CASSLTSGRFTDTQYF
TRBV7-8	TRBJ2-7	-	-	TGTGCCAGCAGCTTAGGGCGATCAGGGTACGAGCAGTACTTC	CASSLGRSGYEQYF
TRBV29-1	TRBJ2-3	-	-	TGCAGCGGAGGACCAACCTCCTACACAGATACGCAGTATTTT	CSGGPTSYTDTQYF
TRBV27	TRBJ2-3	-	-	TGTGCCAGCAGTATAACCAGACTAGTGTCTCCGCAGTATTTT	CASSITRLVSPQYF
TRBV6-6	TRBJ2-1	-	-	TGTGCCAGCAGTTACTCCCGGGGGCTGAGCTCCTTCAATGAGCAGTTCTTC	CASSYSRGLSSFNEQFF
TRBV15	TRBJ2-4	few	-	TGTGCCACCAGCAGAGTTGACTATCTCAAAAACATTCAGTACTTC	CATSRVDYLKNIQYF
TRBV3-1	TRBJ2-3	-	TRBD2	TGTGACAGCAGCCAAGATAATAGCGGGAGGTCAATTGATACGCAGTATTTT	CDSSQDNSGRSIDTQYF
TRBV6-5	TRBJ2-1	medium-sized	-	TGTGCCAGCAGTTACTCCCCAGGGCGCAATGAGCAGTTCTTC	CASSYSPGRNEQFF
TRBV2	TRBJ2-5	-	TRBD2	TGTGCCACCTTAGGACTAGCGGGAGAAGAGACCCAGTACTTC	CATLGLAGEETQYF
TRBV7-9	TRBJ2-7	-	TRBD2	TGTGCCAGCAGCGTGACTAGCGGGAGAGCTTACGAGCAGTACTTC	CASSVTSGRAYEQYF
TRBV27	TRBJ1-4	few	TRBD1	TGTGCCAGCAGGAGACGATCGACAGGGGCAGCCAATGAAAAACTGTTTTTT	CASRRRSTGAANEKLFF